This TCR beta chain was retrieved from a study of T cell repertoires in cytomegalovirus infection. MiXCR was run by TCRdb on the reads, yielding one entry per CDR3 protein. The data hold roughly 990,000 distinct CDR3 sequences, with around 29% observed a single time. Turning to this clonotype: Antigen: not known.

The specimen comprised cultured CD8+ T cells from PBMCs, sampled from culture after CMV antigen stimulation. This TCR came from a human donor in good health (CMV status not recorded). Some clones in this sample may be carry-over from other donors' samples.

CDR3 amino acids: CASSFGHGKNEQYF. The CDR3 coding sequence is TGTGCCAGCAGTTTCGGACACGGAAAGAACGAGCAGTACTTC. The V call is TRBV27, the J call TRBJ2-7, with D tentatively TRBD1 (5 bases). The germline V gene has CDR1 MNHEY and CDR2 SMNVEV (reference sequence). The CDR3 is 14 amino acids. Trimming removed 3 bases from V and 5 bases from J, with 14 bases in between.